This TCR beta chain was identified in a study of regulatory T cells in long-lasting Graves disease (TCRdb year 2021). Broadly, across the study: Newly diagnosed Graves' disease patients had taken antithyroid drugs for less than 3 months. TCR sequencing covered some 13 persistent and roughly 20 newly diagnosed Graves' disease patients, some 33 samples in total. This study used TCR sequencing and RNA sequencing of peripheral blood to compare persistent Graves' disease patients against newly diagnosed Graves' disease patients. The study was registered as a clinical trial and conducted in China. The investigation overall reported the following: TRBV28, TRBJ1-2 and TRBJ2-5 were preferentially used in persistent disease, while TRBV20-1 and TRBJ2-1 were favored in newly diagnosed disease. Peripheral blood alone was examined, since thyroid tissue, which constituted the primary lesion, could not be accessed. The small sample size was acknowledged by the authors as a limitation that may reduce accuracy. A larger number of public clonotypes was shared among persistent patients (around 2,700) than among newly diagnosed patients (around 970). Sequencing and analysis were limited to the TCR beta chain. Persistent Graves' disease patients showed lower TCR Shannon entropy and fewer highly expanded clones than newly diagnosed patients, suggesting clonal expansion.

Libraries came from multiplex PCR. Sequenced on an Illumina HiSeq 4000. iRepertoire HTBI primers and Arm-PCR amplification of CDR3 regions were used to construct TCR beta libraries. Gel purification was performed on PCR products prior to sequencing. For the original study's pipeline: A total of some 60 TRBV and under 15 TRBJ segments were identified across samples and were used for gene usage analysis of CDR3 amino acid clonotypes. Filtered high-quality paired reads were merged into contigs using COPE and FqMerger. Contigs were aligned with BLAST to IMGT TRBV, TRBD and TRBJ reference genes, and CDR3 was defined per IMGT. Any clonotype with a frequency above 0.1% was classified as a highly expanded clone. Repertoire diversity was measured by Shannon entropy, and V-J evenness by the Gini coefficient. Clonotypes shared by more than one individual were considered public. Through fastp at Q25 and MiXCR, TCRdb rebuilt clones from the public reads, retaining in-frame beta chains. Merged by CDR3 protein, the rows form single entries marked with the most common genes and DNA. The V and J calls reflect TCRdb's pipeline rather than the authors' work. The sample records under 300,000 distinct CDR3 sequences, about 20% of which are singletons. Of the sample, 14% falls within the top ten clones.

CDR1 and CDR2 (MGHRA, YSYEKL) derive from the germline V gene. Reading from cysteine to phenylalanine, the CDR3 counts 14 amino acids. Of all the DNA, just the CDR3 is kept, 42 bases in frame from base 1. According to the study, the label for this sample's time point signals: newly diagnosed GD, antithyroid drugs for less than 3 months. RNA was extracted from PBMCs in TRIzol for both TCR sequencing and RNA sequencing. The diagnosis of Graves' disease followed American Thyroid Association guidelines. Patients for the study were recruited at an endocrinology department in Xi'an, China. From each patient, around 9 milliliters of peripheral blood was collected into an EDTA anticoagulant tube. Ficoll Paque Plus density gradient separation was used to isolate PBMCs, and no additional T cell sorting was done. RNA quality was checked with an Agilent 2100 Bioanalyzer and agarose gel, and concentration with a NanoDrop 2000.

This clonotype was recorded many times. Its antigen is not yet known. Germline is not matched at one junction end, which may reflect a read error. Separately, the same data were catalogued under a study of T cells in Graves' hyperthyroidism and ophthalmopathy. As the second study states: Stable Graves' hyperthyroidism was defined as the absence of progression to ophthalmopathy over 18 months of follow-up. The hyperthyroidism patients were between 18 and 65 years old and newly diagnosed, with a disease duration of less than 2 months. Patients with uncontrolled infections, other autoimmune diseases, pregnancy or lactation were excluded. Clinical symptoms, serum thyroxine and TRAb, thyroid ultrasound, and orbital computed tomography formed the basis for the diagnoses. The first round of RT-PCR for the TCR CDR3 was performed with the HTBI primer set and the Qiagen OneStep RT-PCR kit. Most expanded thyroid clonotypes (frequency above 0.001) were also detected in blood, suggesting blood repertoires may reflect thyroid immune responses. A 13 V-J signature model separated ophthalmopathy from stable hyperthyroidism, with around 90% sensitivity and about 81% specificity in cross-validation and 80%/75% in testing. In validation, the model predicted progression to ophthalmopathy with roughly 66% sensitivity and around 72% specificity, a median of approximately 6.7 months before onset. To identify TCR V-J signatures that set the groups apart, the researchers used a discovery cohort of about a hundred patients, made up of fewer than 50 with Graves' ophthalmopathy and 57 with stable Graves' hyperthyroidism. Prospective prediction of ophthalmopathy was tested in an independent validation cohort of 18 to 20 hyperthyroidism patients and 17 patients who later progressed to ophthalmopathy. The 75 to 100 discovery patients were randomly split 7:3 into training and test sets. In six Graves' hyperthyroidism patients, the study also compared T-cell repertoires from thyroid tissue with T-cell repertoires from blood. After sampling, hyperthyroidism patients received methimazole starting at 30 mg daily, and ophthalmopathy patients received high-dose intravenous methylprednisolone. Libraries were constructed in a second round of multiplex PCR, after which size selection and purification were carried out. The libraries were sequenced on an Illumina HiSeq2000 using paired-end 100 bp reads. SOAPnuke was used to process the raw data, removing reads that contained adapters or uncalled bases, had a mean Phred below 15, or lacked an exact match to the constant primer or identifier. COPE v1.2.5 was used to merge the high-quality paired reads, and each unique nucleotide sequence was defined as a clonotype. MiTCR v1.1 was used to align the clonotypes against IMGT TRBV, TRBD and TRBJ reference segments. The analysis included only V-J combinations with a frequency above 0.0001, which together covered approximately 99% of the repertoires. A TCS score was defined as the ratio of F50 (clonal expansion) to E x V (chaos), with BLOSUM62-based TCRdist applied between CDR3 peptides within each V-J. Welch's t-statistics and random forest reduced 500 to 550 V-J features to fewer than 15, which were used in a naive Bayes classifier (R e1071). No statistical method was used to fix the sample size in advance, and group allocation was not hidden from the investigators. The paper describes TCR Vbeta CDR3 sequencing of 130 to 150 peripheral blood samples, made up of roughly 45 ophthalmopathy patients, 70 to 75 hyperthyroidism patients and 17 progressor patients.

The sample in question was peripheral blood mononuclear cells (PBMCs), obtained at new diagnosis, from a patient treated with antithyroid drugs. The clonotype was recovered from a woman in her twenties or thirties with Graves disease. Donor details come from another sample of the same person, matched by shared clones. Recombination connected TRBV4-1 to TRBJ1-1; no confident D gene assignment can be made. The DNA sequence follows: TGTGCCAGCAGCCCTCAGAGCCTGAGCACTGAAGCTTTCTTT. The resulting protein is CASSPQSLSTEAFF.